The clone carrying this T cell receptor (beta chain) was counted only a few times. Its antigen is still unknown. Between the trimmed V and J ends, which lost 5 bases and 7 bases, there was a span of 14 bases. Germline loops: CDR1 SGHTA, CDR2 FQGNSA. This CDR3 spans 13 amino acids. This specimen belongs to a study of beta chain features in type 1 diabetes. Study-wide results and caveats: TCRB CDR3s from Type 1 diabetes patients were moderately but significantly shorter in all four CD4+ subsets. The study left unresolved whether HLA type influences TCRB rearrangement.

Since all of the isolated RNA was reverse transcribed, expressed TCRB transcripts were what got sequenced. Roughly 3.5 million reads per sample were averaged for naive, central memory and regulatory samples. Profiling relied on immunoSEQ multiplex PCR, and the TCRdb table lists in-frame clones only, not all of them. Of fewer than 300,000 clones in the sample, 20% were seen once. Markers CD45RO/CCR7/CD25/CD127/CD95/CD27 served to sort CD4+ naive, central memory, regulatory and stem cell-like memory cells. Each sorted fraction was over 95% pure. This TCR came from a woman between 40 and 50 years old with type 1 diabetes. V is TRBV7-2 and J is TRBJ1-2; D call uncertain. Sequencing input: naive CD4+ T cells from blood. For the CDR3, the DNA is TGTGCCAGCAGCCCCGCGATCGAGGGTGGCTACACCTTC. This codes for CASSPAIEGGYTF.